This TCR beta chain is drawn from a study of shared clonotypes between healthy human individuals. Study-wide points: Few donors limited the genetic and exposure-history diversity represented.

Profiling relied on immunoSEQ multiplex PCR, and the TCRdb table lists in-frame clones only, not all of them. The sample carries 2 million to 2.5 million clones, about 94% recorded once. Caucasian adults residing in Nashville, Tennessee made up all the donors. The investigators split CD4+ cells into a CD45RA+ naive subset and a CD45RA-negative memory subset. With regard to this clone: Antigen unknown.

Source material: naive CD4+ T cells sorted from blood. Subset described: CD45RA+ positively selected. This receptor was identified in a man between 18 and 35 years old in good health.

The CDR3 DNA is TGTGCCAGCAGCTTTACTCCGGGACAGTCCTCTAACTATGGCTACACCTTC. Translated, it gives CASSFTPGQSSNYGYTF. The chain uses TRBV5-6 and TRBJ1-2, with 7 bases fitting TRBD1. This CDR3 has 17 amino acids. Trimming removed 2 bases from V and 0 bases from J; junction bases left unmatched: 10. Germline-derived CDR1 and CDR2 are SGHDT and YYEEEE.